This note documents a single T cell receptor (beta chain) sequence. The sample originates from a study of cytomegalovirus exposure and HLA in healthy donors. The PCR made use of 60 Vbeta and 13 Jbeta primers. The data were produced by immunoSEQ multiplex PCR, yet TCRdb's version contains in-frame clones alone and is incomplete. The repertoire holds approximately 90,000 clones, with 77% as singletons. CDR3 length: 18 amino acids. V lost 2 bases, J lost 4 bases, and 12 bases stayed unmatched. Germline CDR1 reads MDHEN; CDR2 reads SYDVKM. The material sequenced was PBMCs. V gene TRBV28 combines with J gene TRBJ1-3; 9 nucleotides line up with TRBD1. The clonotype comes from a man younger than 45 in good health and CMV-seronegative. The CDR3 is CASSLGWGQGGEGNTIYF. As DNA, the CDR3 is TGTGCCAGCAGTTTAGGATGGGGACAGGGCGGCGAAGGAAACACCATATATTTT.